This T cell receptor (beta chain) was recorded in a study of cytomegalovirus exposure and HLA in healthy donors. Study findings and constraints: Published work reported that the classifier diagnosed cytomegalovirus status with high specificity and sensitivity. According to the study, some 160 TCR beta chains were cytomegalovirus-associated. Rare TCR sequences predominated, though certain public TCRs were found in many donors.

Donors were drawn from the approximately 110-subject validation cohort, separate from the roughly 700-subject first cohort. TCRdb's copy holds only in-frame clones and misses some; the assay was immunoSEQ multiplex PCR. The sample gives some 170,000 clones, around four fifths of which show up once; about 2% is in the top ten. CDR1 SNHLY and CDR2 FYNNEI come from the germline V gene. The CDR3 runs to 13 residues. J gave up 5 bases and V 6 bases, and 4 bases lay outside the gene matches. Notes on this clone: Its antigen remains unidentified.

This receptor was identified in a man aged 30 to 45 in good health and CMV-seropositive. The sequencing input was PBMCs. This chain links TRBV2 with TRBJ2-5; 9 nucleotides align to TRBD2. CDR3 coding DNA: TGTGCCAGCAGGACTAGCGGTTGGGAGACCCAGTACTTC. Protein: CASRTSGWETQYF. Using reference TRBV2 and TRBJ2-5 for the parts outside the CDR3, the full variable domain is EPEVTQTPSHQVTQMGQEVILRCVPISNHLYFYWYRQILGQKVEFLVSFYNNEISEKSEIFDDQFSVERPDGSNFTLKIRSTKLEDSAMYFCASRTSGWETQYFGPGTRLLVL.